What follows are 10 T cell receptor beta chains derived from one specimen sequenced in a study of T cells expressing NK-cell markers. From the 5' RACE reads, TCRdb lists one entry per CDR3 protein and no DNA. The sample totals some 340,000 distinct CDR3 sequences. Sequencing was carried out using blood T cells: a sorted CD56 or NKG2C T cell subset, CD4+ or CD8+ T cells, or bulk PBMC T cells (not recorded which). The receptor source for this set is a man aged 18-70 years in good health.

This rearrangement joins TRBV12-3 or TRBV12-4 to TRBJ1-2; checking the TCRdb D call of TRBD1 is not possible without DNA. This CDR3 comprises 19 residues. This CDR3 reads CASSRRGDRGRLPNYGYTF.

The chain carries TRBV2 and TRBJ2-3; TCRdb picks TRBD1, but there is no DNA to check that call. The CDR3 is made up of 16 amino acids. Germline V gene data show CDR1 as SNHLY and CDR2 as FYNNEI. The CDR3 protein is CASSVDRLKGTDTQYF.

The chain recombines TRBV18 with TRBJ1-6; TCRdb's D call of TRBD1 is untestable without DNA. Looked up from germline, CDR1 is KGHSH and CDR2 is LQKENI. This CDR3 contains 14 residues. The CDR3 is CASSPDDRVRALHF.

V and J are TRBV3-1 and TRBJ2-1; as DNA is missing, the TRBD2 call by TCRdb cannot be tested. The CDR3 is 16 amino acids. Germline V CDR1 and CDR2: LGHDT, YNNKEL (reference sequence). CDR3 residues: CASSGRTSGYYNEQFF.

The chain recombines TRBV20-1 with TRBJ2-1; TCRdb proposes TRBD2, but this gene call is untestable without DNA. This CDR3 region has 17 residues. Germline assignment: CDR1 DFQATT and CDR2 SNEGSKA (reference sequence). CDR3 sequence reads: CSATGTSGGLPYNEQFF.

The CDR3: CATMRGGSTDTQYF. The V and J genes are TRBV10-3 and TRBJ2-3; the D call of TRBD1 rests on TCRdb alone, since no DNA is present to check it. The CDR3 spans 14 residues. Germline V gene lookup returns CDR1 ENHRY and CDR2 SYGVKD.

V gene TRBV29-1 combines with J gene TRBJ2-2; no DNA is available, so the TRBD2 call from TCRdb remains unchecked. The CDR3 covers 20 residues. Germline lookup yields CDR1 SQVTM and CDR2 ANQGSEA. CDR3 region: CSVEDTAGLAGGANTGELFF.

The CDR3 protein is CASSQKPGLAGASLYNEQFF. V usage is TRBV3-1 and J usage is TRBJ2-1; TCRdb designates TRBD2, a call that cannot be tested without DNA. This CDR3 has 20 amino acids. CDR1 and CDR2 (germline): LGHDT, YNNKEL (reference sequence).

The genes are TRBV9 and TRBJ2-5. Germline CDR1 is SGDLS and CDR2 is YYNGEE. CDR3 size: 13 residues. The CDR3 region is CASSVRLQETQYF. Full variable domain (rest looked up from reference TRBV9 and TRBJ2-5): DSGVTQTPKHLITATGQRVTLRCSPRSGDLSVYWYQQSLDQGLQFLIQYYNGEERAKGNILERFSAQQFPDLHSELNLSSLELGDSALYFCASSVRLQETQYFGPGTRLLVL.

V is TRBV20-1 and J is TRBJ1-6. CDR3 length: 15 residues. The germline V gene has CDR1 DFQATT and CDR2 SNEGSKA (reference sequence). This CDR3 reads CSARPPTGYNSPLHF.